This passage covers 20 T cell receptor beta chains from one sample sequenced in a study of CD8 T cells in ankylosing spondylitis. TCRdb reprocessed the 5' RACE reads via MiXCR and lists one record per CDR3 protein. The sample contains 300,000 to 400,000 distinct CDR3 sequences, around 10% of which appear only once. Sequencing input: blood, either unsorted or a sorted T cell fraction (not recorded which). The source of these receptors is a female donor with ankylosing spondylitis or in good health (not recorded which).

This clonotype showed up many times. The chain carries TRBV9 and TRBJ1-2; D is unclear. The CDR3 covers 14 residues. V was trimmed by 0 bases and J by 2 bases, leaving 8 bases between them. CDR1 SGDLS and CDR2 YYNGEE come from the germline V gene. The CDR3 coding sequence is TGTGCCAGCAGCGTAGTCGGGCAGAACTATGGCTACACCTTC. Translation: CASSVVGQNYGYTF.

This clonotype was seen repeatedly, ten times or more. The chain combines TRBV6-2 or TRBV6-3 with TRBJ1-5; TRBD1 agrees at 7 bases. CDR1 and CDR2 (germline): MNHEY, SVGEGT. Trimming took 0 bases from V and 9 from J; bases not matched to a gene: 5. The CDR3 runs 14 residues. CDR3 protein: CASSYSTGVRPQHF. CDR3 in DNA: TGTGCCAGCAGTTACTCCACAGGGGTTCGGCCCCAGCATTTT.

This clonotype was detected ten times or more. This sequence joins TRBV20-1 and TRBJ2-3; D unclear. V was pared by 6 bases and J by 3 bases, with 16 bases between. The CDR3 is made up of 14 amino acids. Per the germline V gene, CDR1 is DFQATT and CDR2 is SNEGSKA (reference sequence). This CDR3 reads CSAPSPQGTDTQYF. CDR3 coding DNA: TGCAGTGCCCCCAGTCCGCAAGGGACAGATACGCAGTATTTT.

DNA for the CDR3: TGTGCCAGCAGGAACCCCTTAAACTTATACAATGAGCAGTTCTTC. Protein product: CASRNPLNLYNEQFF. The rearrangement joins TRBV12-3 or TRBV12-4 to TRBJ2-1; no definite D call. The CDR3 is 15 residues long. Trimming left V 6 bases short and J 4 bases short, with 16 bases between.

This clonotype showed up many times. The CDR3 spells CASSTGEGNSPLHF. CDR3 in DNA: TGTGCCAGCAGTACGGGGGAGGGCAATTCACCCCTCCACTTT. The chain carries TRBV6-1 and TRBJ1-6, with a possible D match to TRBD1 (5 bases). The CDR3 is 14 residues long. Trimming pared 5 bases from V and 7 bases from J, leaving 12 bases between. In germline, CDR1 is MNHNS, CDR2 SASEGT.

Many counts were recorded for this clonotype. The V and J genes are TRBV5-1 and TRBJ1-3; D gene uncertain. The germline gives CDR1 SGHRS, CDR2 YFSETQ. This CDR3 comprises 17 residues. The V gene lost 2 bases and the J gene lost 4 bases, with 19 bases spanning the gap. Here the CDR3 DNA reads TGCGCCAGCAGCTTTCAAGGACGGACGTATGAGGGAAACACCATATATTTT. This sequence encodes CASSFQGRTYEGNTIYF.

This clonotype has at least ten counts. The chain uses TRBV7-2 and TRBJ2-1; the D is unclear. Germline V lookup: CDR1 SGHTA, CDR2 FQGNSA. V gave up 7 bases and J gave up 10 bases, with 14 bases separating them. The CDR3 runs to 12 residues. CDR3 DNA sequence: TGTGCCAGCAAAAGATCCAGCCACGAGCAGTTCTTC. Encoded protein: CASKRSSHEQFF.

Many counts were recorded for this clonotype. In DNA form, the CDR3 reads TGCAGTGCTACCCTACGCCTGAGCTCCTACGAGCAGTACTTC. The encoded protein is CSATLRLSSYEQYF. The genes are TRBV20-1 and TRBJ2-7, with D unclear. The germline V gene has CDR1 DFQATT and CDR2 SNEGSKA (reference sequence). V was trimmed by 4 bases and J by 0 bases, leaving 13 bases between them. The CDR3 totals 14 residues.

This clonotype has ten or more counts. The J gene is TRBJ2-7, the V gene TRBV10-3, with D tentatively TRBD2 (6 bases). CDR3 length: 12 residues. Germline CDR1 is ENHRY and CDR2 is SYGVKD. Trimming took off 9 bases at V and 5 bases at J, with 14 bases between the two ends. The CDR3 DNA reads TGTGCCATTGCCGGGACTGAGGACGAGCAGTACTTC. It encodes CAIAGTEDEQYF.

This clonotype was seen repeatedly, ten times or more. The gene calls are TRBV28 and TRBJ1-5, with D unresolved. The CDR3 extends over 15 amino acids. The germline CDR1 and CDR2 sequences are MDHEN and SYDVKM. The V end was cut by 5 bases, the J end by 2 bases, with 13 bases between. Here the CDR3 DNA reads TGTGCCAGCAGTGATGAGGGTCGTGGCAATCAGCCCCAGCATTTT. Its translation: CASSDEGRGNQPQHF.

This clonotype was counted many times. V and J are TRBV20-1 and TRBJ2-7; D may be TRBD2 (5 bases). The V gene's germline CDR1 is DFQATT and CDR2 SNEGSKA (reference sequence). The CDR3 sequence is 15 residues long. This CDR3 reads CSKSNRASRGYEQYF. DNA for the CDR3: TGCAGCAAAAGCAACCGGGCCTCCCGGGGCTACGAGCAGTACTTC.

This clonotype occurred many times. V is TRBV12-3 or TRBV12-4 and J is TRBJ2-2; TRBD1 matches at 9 bases. The junction had 6 bases not matched to a gene; V was cut back by 6 bases and J by 4 bases. The CDR3 consists of 15 residues. The CDR3 DNA is TGTGCCAGCAGCCCCCGGACAGGGGTCACCGGGGAGCTGTTTTTT. Its translation: CASSPRTGVTGELFF.

This clonotype appeared many times. The J gene is TRBJ2-5, the V gene TRBV20-1; 9 nucleotides match TRBD2. Losses at the gene ends were 2 bases for V and 6 bases for J; bases not matched to a gene: 7. This CDR3 spans 14 amino acids. Germline assignment: CDR1 DFQATT and CDR2 SNEGSKA (reference sequence). The CDR3 loop is CSARLSGSSKTQYF. CDR3 DNA sequence: TGCAGTGCTAGACTTAGCGGGAGCTCAAAGACCCAGTACTTC.

This clonotype was counted ten times or more. This chain links TRBV12-3 or TRBV12-4 with TRBJ1-1; possibly TRBD1 for D (6 bases). This CDR3 is 15 amino acids long. V was pared by 2 bases and J by 4 bases, with 14 bases between. CDR3 sequence: CASSLKGVGGTEAFF. The CDR3, as DNA: TGTGCCAGCAGTTTAAAGGGGGTGGGTGGCACTGAAGCTTTCTTT.

The chain combines TRBV28 with TRBJ2-6, with 11 nucleotides matching TRBD2. In germline, CDR1 is MDHEN, CDR2 SYDVKM. V gave up 4 bases and J gave up 2 bases; unmatched junction bases: 10. The CDR3 is 19 residues long. The chain's CDR3 is CASSSLGTSGLPGANVLTF. CDR3 DNA sequence: TGTGCCAGCAGTTCCCTCGGGACTAGCGGACTCCCTGGGGCCAACGTCCTGACTTTC.

This clonotype was recorded many times. The chain employs TRBV20-1 and TRBJ2-1; the D gene is possibly TRBD1 (5 bases). This CDR3 contains 12 residues. Germline values: CDR1 DFQATT, CDR2 SNEGSKA (reference sequence). V gave up 7 bases and J gave up 8 bases, with 15 bases separating them. The CDR3 nucleotides read TGCAGTGGGGGCCGCCGCGTAGATGAGCAGTTCTTC. Translating gives CSGGRRVDEQFF.

This clonotype occurred a few times. The V and J genes are TRBV18 and TRBJ2-7, with D possibly matching TRBD2 (7 bases). There are 14 residues in the CDR3. With 2 bases removed from V and 7 bases from J, the gap between germline ends came to 15 bases. Germline CDR1 is KGHSH and CDR2 is LQKENI. The CDR3 sequence: CASSPVAEGGEQYF. The CDR3 nucleotides are TGTGCCAGCTCACCAGTTGCCGAGGGGGGGGAGCAGTACTTC.

This rearrangement joins TRBV20-1 to TRBJ2-7, with 8 bases aligning to TRBD2. The germline V gene has CDR1 DFQATT and CDR2 SNEGSKA (reference sequence). The CDR3 has 14 amino acids. V was pared by 4 bases and J by 6 bases, with 11 bases of the junction left unmatched. The CDR3 protein is CSATVSSGVSEQYF. Written as DNA, the CDR3 is TGCAGTGCTACAGTTAGTAGCGGGGTTAGCGAGCAGTACTTC.

This clonotype was found many times. The chain couples TRBV29-1 to TRBJ2-1, with D unresolved. V was shortened by 7 bases and J by 9 bases, with 19 bases between the two germline ends. Germline lookup yields CDR1 SQVTM and CDR2 ANQGSEA. This CDR3 has 13 residues. In DNA form, the CDR3 reads TGCAGCGCCCGCCCGGTCGTTGGTAGTGAGCAGTTCTTC. Protein product: CSARPVVGSEQFF.

This clonotype appeared many times. The V gene is TRBV29-1, the J gene TRBJ2-3; D might be TRBD2 (6 bases). The germline V and J ends were trimmed by 7 bases and 3 bases, with 14 bases remaining between them. Germline CDR1 reads SQVTM; CDR2 reads ANQGSEA. CDR3 length: 13 residues. The DNA for the CDR3 is TGCAGCGCCACGCCGGGGAGGACAGATACGCAGTATTTT. This translates into CSATPGRTDTQYF.